Listed below are T cell receptor beta chains from one sample, sequenced in a study of CD8 T cells in Susac syndrome. MiXCR was run by TCRdb on the immunoSEQ multiplex PCR reads, yielding one entry per CDR3 protein. The data hold tens of thousands of distinct CDR3 sequences, with approximately 96% observed a single time. The sample consisted of CD8+ T cells from PBMCs. These receptor sequences come from a human donor with Susac syndrome. Each CDR3 is given with its conserved first and last residue. The D gene is left open where the match is weak. Not every row has a clone size; where given, it reads once, few, many or a size class.

J | size | V | D | CDR3 | DNA
TRBJ1-5 | . | TRBV30 | TRBD1 | CAWRDRGDQPQHF | TGTGCCTGGAGGGACAGGGGGGATCAGCCCCAGCATTTT
TRBJ1-1 | . | TRBV12-3/TRBV12-4 | . | CASSSRGLPNTEAFF | TGTGCCAGCAGTTCAAGGGGACTCCCGAACACTGAAGCTTTCTTT
TRBJ2-4 | . | TRBV15 | TRBD2 | CATTPSGGGSKNIQYF | TGTGCCACCACCCCCTCCGGGGGGGGATCCAAAAACATTCAGTACTTC
TRBJ2-5 | . | TRBV30 | . | CAWSVTSGTQYF | TGTGCCTGGAGTGTGACTTCGGGGACCCAGTACTTC
TRBJ1-2 | . | TRBV20-1 | TRBD1 | CSARGTALQGYGYTF | TGCAGTGCTAGGGGGACAGCCTTGCAGGGGTATGGCTACACCTTC
TRBJ2-3 | . | TRBV20-1 | TRBD2 | CSARDPAGGGDTQYF | TGCAGTGCTAGAGATCCGGCGGGGGGGGGAGATACGCAGTATTTT
TRBJ1-1 | . | TRBV7-2 | . | CASSPLGGVGSTEAFF | TGTGCCAGCAGCCCCCTGGGAGGGGTGGGTAGCACTGAAGCTTTCTTT
TRBJ2-1 | . | TRBV11-2 | . | CASSLDRDNEQFF | TGTGCCAGCAGCTTAGATCGGGACAATGAGCAGTTCTTC
TRBJ2-7 | . | TRBV24-1 | . | CATSDGASYEQYF | TGTGCCACCAGTGATGGGGCGAGCTACGAGCAGTACTTC
TRBJ1-6 | . | TRBV25-1 | TRBD1 | CASSERDSYNSPLHF | TGTGCCAGCAGTGAAAGGGACAGCTATAATTCACCCCTCCACTTT
TRBJ1-2 | . | TRBV20-1 | . | CSAREGIGNYGYTF | TGCAGTGCTAGAGAGGGGATAGGAAACTATGGCTACACCTTC
TRBJ2-7 | . | TRBV30 | . | CAWSQGPRLNF | TGTGCCTGGAGTCAGGGACCACGGTTGAACTTC
TRBJ2-5 | . | TRBV11-2 | . | CASSLSLFAETQYF | TGTGCCAGCAGCTTATCCCTCTTCGCAGAGACCCAGTACTTC
TRBJ1-6 | . | TRBV30 | . | CAWSVIGTYNSPLHF | TGTGCCTGGAGTGTCATTGGGACTTATAATTCACCCCTCCACTTT
TRBJ2-4 | . | TRBV7-2 | . | CASTSGRGTEGDIQYF | TGTGCCAGCACCTCCGGCCGGGGGACGGAAGGAGACATTCAGTACTTC
TRBJ1-4 | . | TRBV11-2 | . | CASSSLRATDEKLFF | TGTGCCAGCAGCTCCCTCCGGGCTACGGATGAAAAACTGTTTTTT
TRBJ2-7 | . | TRBV5-4 | TRBD1 | CASSLRDSPDEQYF | TGTGCCAGCAGCTTGAGGGACAGCCCTGACGAGCAGTACTTC
TRBJ1-2 | . | TRBV19 | . | CASSIDGRAGDGYTF | TGTGCCAGTAGTATAGACGGAAGGGCAGGGGATGGCTACACCTTC
TRBJ2-2 | once | TRBV2 | . | CASSVGRVANTGELFF | TGTGCCAGCAGTGTTGGTCGGGTCGCGAACACCGGGGAGCTGTTTTTT
TRBJ1-2 | . | TRBV27 | . | CASGTDIYGYTF | TGTGCCAGTGGGACTGACATTTATGGCTACACCTTC
TRBJ2-1 | . | TRBV29-1 | TRBD2 | CSAIRASKRGGRNEQFF | TGCAGCGCTATTCGGGCAAGCAAGCGGGGGGGACGGAATGAGCAGTTCTTC
TRBJ1-1 | . | TRBV30 | TRBD1 | CAWSSLTGGLRAEAFF | TGTGCCTGGAGTTCCTTGACAGGGGGCTTGAGGGCTGAAGCTTTCTTT
TRBJ1-5 | . | TRBV7-6 | . | CASSPGPGSYNQPQHF | TGTGCCAGCAGCCCCGGTCCGGGGTCATACAATCAGCCCCAGCATTTT
TRBJ2-7 | . | TRBV20-1 | . | CSARESVSTYEQYF | TGCAGTGCTAGAGAGTCGGTCAGCACCTACGAGCAGTACTTC
TRBJ2-5 | . | TRBV30 | . | CAWSHGSGQETQYF | TGTGCCTGGAGTCACGGGTCGGGCCAAGAGACCCAGTACTTC
TRBJ2-1 | . | TRBV20-1 | . | CSARRGGSYNEQFF | TGCAGTGCTAGAAGGGGGGGTTCCTACAATGAGCAGTTCTTC
TRBJ1-1 | . | TRBV6-5 | TRBD1 | CASSYGTGEFMNTEAFF | TGTGCCAGCAGTTATGGGACAGGGGAGTTTATGAACACTGAAGCTTTCTTT
TRBJ1-2 | . | TRBV4-3 | . | CASSQAPGAGDTF | TGCGCCAGCAGCCAAGCGCCCGGGGCTGGTGACACCTTC
TRBJ2-7 | . | TRBV3-1 | TRBD2 | CASSPRSGGLRRYEQYF | TGTGCCAGCAGCCCCCGATCGGGGGGACTTCGGAGATACGAGCAGTACTTC
TRBJ1-5 | . | TRBV9 | TRBD1 | CASSGGTGGIGQPQHF | TGTGCCAGCAGCGGTGGGACAGGGGGCATCGGTCAGCCCCAGCATTTT
TRBJ1-5 | . | TRBV7-2 | . | CASSNTGRDQPQHF | TGTGCCAGCAGCAATACAGGAAGGGACCAGCCCCAGCATTTT
TRBJ1-4 | . | TRBV29-1 | TRBD1 | CSVAGTGVEKLFF | TGCAGCGTAGCCGGGACAGGGGTGGAAAAACTGTTTTTT
TRBJ1-5 | . | TRBV7-6 | TRBD1 | CASSRGTGGSFRPQHF | TGTGCCAGCAGCCGTGGGACAGGGGGTTCTTTTAGGCCCCAGCATTTT
TRBJ2-7 | . | TRBV20-1 | . | CSAGPKAEEQYF | TGCAGTGCGGGACCGAAGGCAGAGGAGCAGTACTTC
TRBJ1-5 | . | TRBV12-3/TRBV12-4 | TRBD1 | CASSHRDSAQPQHF | TGTGCCAGCAGTCATCGGGACAGCGCTCAGCCCCAGCATTTT
TRBJ2-2 | . | TRBV19 | TRBD1 | CASRRRTGETGELFF | TGTGCCAGTAGACGTCGGACAGGAGAAACCGGGGAGCTGTTTTTT
TRBJ2-5 | . | TRBV28 | TRBD2 | CASMGGETQYF | TGTGCCAGCATGGGGGGGGAGACCCAGTACTTC
TRBJ2-3 | . | TRBV5-6 | TRBD2 | CASSLGAGGADTQYF | TGTGCCAGCAGCTTGGGAGCGGGGGGTGCAGATACGCAGTATTTT
TRBJ1-4 | . | TRBV4-2 | . | CASSPEGGDEKLFF | TGTGCCAGCAGCCCGGAGGGAGGAGATGAAAAACTGTTTTTT
TRBJ2-7 | . | TRBV20-1 | . | CSARDLIYYEQYF | TGCAGTGCTAGAGATCTAATTTACTACGAGCAGTACTTC
TRBJ2-5 | . | TRBV5-1 | . | CASTIAGQSQETQYF | TGCGCCAGCACAATAGCAGGACAGTCCCAAGAGACCCAGTACTTC
TRBJ2-7 | . | TRBV2 | . | CASTQTIGRYREQYF | TGTGCCAGCACCCAGACAATTGGGCGTTACCGCGAGCAGTACTTC